The 23 T cell receptor beta chains given below trace back to one sample, sequenced in a study of cytomegalovirus exposure and HLA in healthy donors (TCRdb year 2017). Receptor libraries were prepared by the immunoSEQ multiplex PCR assay. For the multiplex PCR, a mixture combining 60 forward primers for TCR Vbeta segments and 13 reverse primers for TCR Jbeta segments was used. This immuneACCESS table, as held by TCRdb, lists in-frame sequences with V and J called but not all clones. Of the missing ones, under half trace to an unresolved V gene in checked studies; the others have no known cause. The sample table holds 150,000 to 160,000 clones, of which 80% were seen once. The ten largest make up 13% of the sample. The material sequenced was PBMCs. All receptors come from a young man in good health and CMV-seropositive.

This chain links TRBV7-6 with TRBJ2-1; D might be TRBD2 (6 bases). The CDR3 has 14 amino acids. Germline V CDR1 and CDR2: SGHVS, FNYEAQ. V lost 5 bases, J lost 6 bases, and 14 bases lay in between. CDR3: CASSGGIAGNEQFF. CDR3 coding DNA: TGTGCCAGCAGCGGGGGGATTGCCGGCAATGAGCAGTTCTTC.

The chain carries TRBV19 and TRBJ2-1, with D possibly TRBD2 on 5 matching bases. The V and J ends lost 9 bases and 9 bases respectively, with 15 bases between them. Germline V gene lookup returns CDR1 LNHDA and CDR2 SQIVND (reference sequence). The CDR3 runs to 12 residues. CDR3 sequence: CASTRASGEQFF. The CDR3 nucleotides are TGTGCCAGCACTAGAGCGAGTGGTGAGCAGTTCTTC. The full variable domain, with the rest looked up from reference TRBV19 and TRBJ2-1, is DGGITQSPKYLFRKEGQNVTLSCEQNLNHDAMYWYRQDPGQGLRLIYYSQIVNDFQKGDIAEGYSVSREKKESFPLTVTSAQKNPTAFYLCASTRASGEQFFGPGTRLTVL.

The J gene is TRBJ1-2, the V gene TRBV13; TRBD1 might be the D (6 bases). CDR1 and CDR2 (germline): PRHDT, FYEKMQ (reference sequence). The germline V and J ends were trimmed by 5 bases and 1 base, with 8 bases remaining between them. The CDR3 is made up of 13 amino acids. CDR3 sequence reads: CASSAQGNYGYTF. The CDR3 DNA is TGTGCCAGCAGCGCACAGGGTAACTATGGCTACACCTTC. Combining the CDR3 with reference TRBV13 and TRBJ1-2 gives the whole variable domain AAGVIQSPRHLIKEKRETATLKCYPIPRHDTVYWYQQGPGQDPQFLISFYEKMQSDKGSIPDRFSAQQFSDYHSELNMSSLELGDSALYFCASSAQGNYGYTFGSGTRLTVV.

The J gene is TRBJ2-3, the V gene TRBV7-9, with a tentative D call TRBD2 (5 bases). The CDR3 has 16 amino acids. The V gene lost 5 bases and the J gene lost 0 bases, with 15 bases spanning the gap. Germline V gene lookup returns CDR1 SEHNR and CDR2 FQNEAQ (reference sequence). CDR3 residues: CASSPLPAVSTDTQYF. The CDR3 DNA sequence: TGTGCCAGCAGCCCTCTCCCAGCGGTTAGCACAGATACGCAGTATTTT.

This clone was picked up a small number of times. The chain carries TRBV7-2 and TRBJ1-1; 7 bases line up with TRBD1. The V and J ends lost 4 bases and 1 base, in that order; junction bases with no gene match: 3. Germline CDR1 reads SGHTA; CDR2 reads FQGNSA. The CDR3 has 14 residues. The CDR3 loop reads CASSSGGSNTEAFF. For the CDR3, the DNA is TGTGCCAGCAGCTCAGGGGGATCGAACACTGAAGCTTTCTTT.

This clone turned up a few times. The chain is built from TRBV11-2 and TRBJ2-5; maybe TRBD1 (6 bases). The DNA matches TRBJ2-7 better at its end, which makes the J call doubtful. CDR1 is SGHAT, CDR2 FQNNGV, per germline. The CDR3 spans 14 residues. The CDR3 nucleotides are TGTGCCAGCAGCTTCTCGGACAGCTCCTACGAGCAGTACTTC. Encoded protein: CASSFSDSSYEQYF.

This chain links TRBV2 with TRBJ1-1, with D perhaps TRBD1 (6 bases). Germline V gives CDR1 SNHLY, CDR2 FYNNEI. V was pared by 2 bases and J by 3 bases, with 7 bases between. The CDR3 has 13 residues. CDR3 sequence reads: CASSEQGYTEAFF. The CDR3 region has the DNA TGTGCCAGCAGTGAACAGGGGTACACTGAAGCTTTCTTT. Filled out from reference TRBV2 and TRBJ1-1, the complete variable domain reads EPEVTQTPSHQVTQMGQEVILRCVPISNHLYFYWYRQILGQKVEFLVSFYNNEISEKSEIFDDQFSVERPDGSNFTLKIRSTKLEDSAMYFCASSEQGYTEAFFGQGTRLTVV.

This clone has just one count. This chain uses TRBV29-1 with TRBJ2-1; no definite D call. The germline V and J ends were trimmed by 7 bases and 0 bases, with 13 bases remaining between them. The CDR3 is 14 residues long. Germline V gene data show CDR1 as SQVTM and CDR2 as ANQGSEA. CDR3 sequence (DNA): TGCAGCGCTATACTACCAAGCTCCTACAATGAGCAGTTCTTC. Translation: CSAILPSSYNEQFF.

This chain connects TRBV7-9 to TRBJ2-7; TRBD2 aligns across 10 bases. The J segment lost 6 bases and the V segment lost 8 bases, leaving 10 bases of the junction unmatched. The CDR3 extends over 14 amino acids. The V gene's germline CDR1 is SEHNR and CDR2 FQNEAQ (reference sequence). CDR3 DNA: TGTGCCAGCCGCCCCGGGCTAGCGGGAGCCGAGCAGTACTTC. Translation: CASRPGLAGAEQYF.

This chain uses TRBV19 with TRBJ2-1, with TRBD2 matching over 8 bases. The junction had 10 bases not matched to a gene; V was cut back by 9 bases and J by 9 bases. The V gene's germline CDR1 is LNHDA and CDR2 SQIVND (reference sequence). The length of the CDR3 is 13 residues. CDR3 sequence reads: CASQNGRGGEQFF. For the CDR3, the DNA is TGTGCCAGCCAGAACGGGAGGGGCGGTGAGCAGTTCTTC.

The chain combines TRBV28 with TRBJ2-7; 9 bases line up with TRBD2. The CDR3 length is 15 residues. Losses at the gene ends were 6 bases for V and 6 bases for J; bases not matched to a gene: 12. CDR1 and CDR2 (germline): MDHEN, SYDVKM. CDR3 in DNA: TGTGCCAGCAGAGTGGCGGTAGCGGGAGTAAGCGAGCAGTACTTC. This codes for CASRVAVAGVSEQYF.

V usage is TRBV7-3 and J usage is TRBJ2-1; 8 nucleotides match TRBD1. Germline V lookup: CDR1 SGHTA, CDR2 FQGTGA. The CDR3 has 12 amino acids. Unmatched junction bases numbered 3, after V lost 5 bases and J lost 9 bases. The CDR3 protein is CASSHGQGEQFF. CDR3 nucleotides: TGTGCCAGCAGCCACGGACAGGGTGAGCAGTTCTTC. The whole variable domain, remainder taken from reference TRBV7-3 and TRBJ2-1, is GAGVSQTPSNKVTEKGKYVELRCDPISGHTALYWYRQSLGQGPEFLIYFQGTGAADDSGLPNDRFFAVRPEGSVSTLKIQRTERGDSAVYLCASSHGQGEQFFGPGTRLTVL.

This chain joins TRBV6-5 and TRBJ2-7, with 8 bases fitting TRBD1. The CDR3 length is 14 residues. Germline CDR1 MNHEY, CDR2 SVGAGI. With 2 bases clipped from V and 6 bases from J, the junction kept 6 bases outside the gene matches. The CDR3 region is CASSYRQGASEQYF. DNA of the CDR3: TGTGCCAGCAGTTACAGGCAGGGGGCCAGCGAGCAGTACTTC.

J is TRBJ1-4 and V is TRBV5-1, with 7 bases matching TRBD1. Germline CDR1 is SGHRS and CDR2 is YFSETQ. The junction had 12 bases not matched to a gene; V was cut back by 2 bases and J by 8 bases. This CDR3 spans 16 amino acids. CDR3 protein: CASSFRDRSTGEKLFF. The CDR3 DNA sequence: TGCGCCAGCAGCTTTCGGGACAGATCAACAGGCGAAAAACTGTTTTTT.

DNA for the CDR3: TGTGCCAGCAGCCGCCCGGGGTGGGTCTACGAGCAGTACTTC. Protein: CASSRPGWVYEQYF. This sequence joins TRBV28 and TRBJ2-7, with a tentative D call TRBD2 (5 bases). The germline V gene has CDR1 MDHEN and CDR2 SYDVKM. Trimming removed 6 bases from V and 3 bases from J, with 15 bases in between. This CDR3 has 14 amino acids.

The chain joins TRBV19 to TRBJ1-5, with 9 bases fitting TRBD1. With V trimmed by 4 bases and J by 5 bases, 3 bases remained unmatched. The CDR3 runs to 14 residues. CDR1 and CDR2 (germline): LNHDA, SQIVND (reference sequence). The chain's CDR3 is CASSRDRAYQPQHF. The DNA for the CDR3 is TGTGCCAGTAGTAGGGACAGGGCGTATCAGCCCCAGCATTTT. The variable domain in full, with the rest retrieved from reference TRBV19 and TRBJ1-5, is DGGITQSPKYLFRKEGQNVTLSCEQNLNHDAMYWYRQDPGQGLRLIYYSQIVNDFQKGDIAEGYSVSREKKESFPLTVTSAQKNPTAFYLCASSRDRAYQPQHFGDGTRLSIL.

This chain's CDR3 is CASSPPVGRDLYGYTF. CDR3 nucleotide sequence: TGTGCCAGCTCACCACCGGTGGGCCGCGACCTCTATGGCTACACCTTC. V and J are TRBV18 and TRBJ1-2; D gene unclear. V lost 0 bases and J lost 4, with 15 bases in between. CDR1 KGHSH and CDR2 LQKENI come from the germline V gene. CDR3 size: 16 residues.

As to this clone: The junction shows a germline mismatch at one end, possibly a read error. V usage is TRBV7-8 and J usage is TRBJ2-5, with D maybe TRBD2 (6 bases). There are 15 residues in the CDR3. Looked up from germline, CDR1 is SGHVS and CDR2 is FQNEAQ. The CDR3, as DNA: TGTGCCAGTAGCTTACCCCGGGAGTACCAAGAGACCCAGTACTTC. This encodes CASSLPREYQETQYF.

The V and J genes are TRBV11-1 and TRBJ2-2; D call uncertain. Trimming cost V 5 bases and J 0 bases, with 19 bases left between them. The germline V gene has CDR1 SGHAT and CDR2 FQDESV (reference sequence). The CDR3 has 18 residues. This CDR3 reads CASSPPGSYSSNTGELFF. CDR3 DNA: TGTGCCAGCAGCCCCCCAGGCTCCTACTCTTCGAACACCGGGGAGCTGTTTTTT.

The chain links TRBV7-8 to TRBJ2-1; 8 bases match TRBD2. V gave up 5 bases and J gave up 3 bases; unmatched junction bases: 6. Looked up from germline, CDR1 is SGHVS and CDR2 is FQNEAQ. The CDR3 runs 15 residues. The CDR3 DNA is TGTGCCAGCAGCACCCGGACTAGCTACTACAATGAGCAGTTCTTC. Its translation is CASSTRTSYYNEQFF.

This clone was counted only a few times. V usage is TRBV11-3 and J usage is TRBJ2-2; D unclear. The CDR3 runs 15 residues. Germline-derived CDR1 and CDR2 are SGHNT and YENEEA. V was trimmed by 6 bases and J by 2 bases, leaving 13 bases between them. The CDR3 nucleotides are TGTGCCAGCAGTTTTGACGCGGAAAACACCGGGGAGCTGTTTTTT. Translated, it gives CASSFDAENTGELFF.

The chain has TRBV11-3 and TRBJ2-1; 7 bases map to TRBD2. The germline gives CDR1 SGHNT, CDR2 YENEEA. The CDR3 is 15 amino acids. V trimming: 4 bases; J trimming: 6 bases; junction bases outside the gene matches: 9. CDR3: CASSSAGVAGNEQFF. DNA of the CDR3: TGTGCCAGCAGCTCCGCTGGGGTAGCGGGCAATGAGCAGTTCTTC. The full variable domain, rest sourced from reference TRBV11-3 and TRBJ2-1, is EAGVVQSPRYKIIEKKQPVAFWCNPISGHNTLYWYLQNLGQGPELLIRYENEEAVDDSQLPKDRFSAERLKGVDSTLKIQPAELGDSAVYLCASSSAGVAGNEQFFGPGTRLTVL.

V gene TRBV6-6 combines with J gene TRBJ1-2, with TRBD1 matching 8 bases. Germline V gene sequence: CDR1 MNHNY, CDR2 SVGAGI (reference sequence). This CDR3 is 15 amino acids long. Trimming took 0 bases from V and 6 from J; bases not matched to a gene: 6. The CDR3 is CASSYSAGRGHGYTF. The CDR3 region has the DNA TGTGCCAGCAGTTACTCGGCCGGCAGGGGGCATGGCTACACCTTC.